The clone carrying this T cell receptor (beta chain) is a singleton in its sample. This specimen belongs to a study of blood T cells in healthy people across ages. Together with a sample-barcoded 5' primer, a J-beta primer mix was included in a second PCR lasting 7 to 11 cycles. TCRdb analysed the 5' RACE reads with MiXCR anew, one entry per CDR3 protein. The data contain hundreds of thousands of distinct CDR3 sequences, 53% of them singletons. Extractions gave at least 6 micrograms of total RNA per sample. CDR1 and CDR2 from the germline V gene are KGHDR and SFDVKD. This CDR3 is built from 16 residues.

The sequenced material came from blood. The chain is built from TRBV24-1 and TRBJ2-1, with 7 bases lining up with TRBD1. Judging by the DNA end, TRBJ2-7 fits better; the J call may be wrong. The source of this sequence is an elderly man in good health. For the CDR3, the DNA is TGTGCCACCAGTGAGTCTGAACAGGGGACCATCTACGAGCAGTACTTC. Translated, it gives CATSESEQGTIYEQYF.